The sequence of this T cell receptor (beta chain) was determined in a study of T cells in Graves' hyperthyroidism and ophthalmopathy (dated by TCRdb to 2018 to 2020). General notes on the study: Peripheral blood was collected at initial diagnosis, before any treatment. According to the paper, TCR Vbeta CDR3 sequencing was carried out on about 140 peripheral blood samples, which came from 40 to 45 ophthalmopathy, under 85 hyperthyroidism and about 17 progressor patients. For training and testing, the 100 or so patients in the discovery cohort were randomly divided in a 7:3 ratio. After sampling, hyperthyroidism patients received methimazole starting at 30 mg daily, and ophthalmopathy patients received high-dose intravenous methylprednisolone. An independent validation cohort of 18 to 20 hyperthyroidism patients and approximately 15 patients who later progressed to ophthalmopathy tested prospective prediction of ophthalmopathy. To identify distinguishing TCR V-J signatures, a discovery cohort of 100 patients was used, comprising 40 to 45 with Graves' ophthalmopathy and 57 with stable Graves' hyperthyroidism. Thyroid tissue and blood T-cell repertoires from about six Graves' hyperthyroidism patients were also compared in the study.

This clonotype was found many times. Its antigen specificity is not known. Base qualities are not recorded, but no much larger clone differs from it by a single base. Results the study describes overall, beyond this receptor: Most expanded thyroid clonotypes (frequency above 0.001) were also detected in blood, a finding suggesting that blood repertoires may reflect thyroid immune responses. No statistical method was used to set the sample size in advance, and investigators knew the group allocation. A 13 V-J signature model separated ophthalmopathy from stable hyperthyroidism, with nearly 90% sensitivity and about 81% specificity in cross-validation and 80%/75% in testing. In validation, progression to ophthalmopathy was predicted by the model with about 70% sensitivity and approximately 78% specificity, a median of about 6.8 months before onset.

Moderately to severely active disease, a Clinical Activity Score of at least 3, a NOSPECS grade of at least 4, and a duration under 3 months were present in ophthalmopathy patients. Patients with uncontrolled infections, other autoimmune diseases, pregnancy or lactation were excluded. Diagnoses relied on clinical symptoms, serum thyroxine and TRAb, thyroid ultrasound and orbital computed tomography. PBMCs were isolated from more than 8 ml of fresh peripheral blood by Ficoll-Paque density gradient centrifugation. Total RNA was extracted using Trizol reagent, and RNA quality was assessed on an Agilent 2100 Bioanalyzer. Inclusive of the bounding cysteine and phenylalanine, the CDR3 is 16 residues long. Just the 48-base CDR3 DNA is kept, in frame starting at base 1. Here V drops 0 bases and J drops 7 bases, and the junction holds 11 bases not matched to any gene. The germline V gene (reference sequence) supplies CDR1 DFQATT and CDR2 SNEGSKA.

TCR beta CDR3 regions were amplified from RNA transcripts. A first-round RT-PCR of the TCR CDR3 used the HTBI primer set with the Qiagen OneStep RT-PCR kit. Libraries were constructed in a second round of multiplex PCR, after which size selection and purification were performed. The libraries were sequenced on an Illumina HiSeq2000 using paired-end 100 bp reads. In the paper's pipeline: SOAPnuke was used to process the raw data, removing reads that contained adapters or uncalled bases, had a mean Phred below 15, or lacked an exact match to the constant primer or identifier. High-quality paired reads were merged with COPE v1.2.5, and unique nucleotide sequences were defined as clonotypes. Clonotypes were aligned to IMGT TRBV, TRBD and TRBJ reference segments using MiTCR v1.1. The analysis included only V-J combinations with a frequency above 0.0001, which together covered around 99% of the repertoires. A TCS score was defined as the ratio of F50 (clonal expansion) to E x V (chaos), with BLOSUM62-based TCRdist applied between CDR3 peptides within each V-J. Welch's t-statistics and random forest reduced just over 500 V-J features to fewer than 15, which were used in a naive Bayes classifier (R e1071). The public sequencing data were trimmed at Q25 with fastp and processed into clonotypes with MiXCR by TCRdb, which kept only in-frame beta chains. CDR3 protein duplicates are merged, each entry listing the most common genes and DNA. TCRdb's processing, not the authors' own work, is the source of the V and J calls. The sample records approximately 690,000 distinct CDR3 sequences, roughly 15% of which are singletons. The ten largest make up roughly an eighth of the sample.

The receptor was isolated from a woman aged 45-60 years with Graves' ophthalmopathy. Sequenced input: blood. Recombination joined TRBV20-1 with TRBJ2-7; 11 junctional bases match TRBD2. The CDR3 region has the sequence CSARDFVAGGPGEQYF. The DNA reads as follows: TGCAGTGCTAGAGATTTTGTAGCGGGAGGGCCGGGGGAGCAGTACTTC.